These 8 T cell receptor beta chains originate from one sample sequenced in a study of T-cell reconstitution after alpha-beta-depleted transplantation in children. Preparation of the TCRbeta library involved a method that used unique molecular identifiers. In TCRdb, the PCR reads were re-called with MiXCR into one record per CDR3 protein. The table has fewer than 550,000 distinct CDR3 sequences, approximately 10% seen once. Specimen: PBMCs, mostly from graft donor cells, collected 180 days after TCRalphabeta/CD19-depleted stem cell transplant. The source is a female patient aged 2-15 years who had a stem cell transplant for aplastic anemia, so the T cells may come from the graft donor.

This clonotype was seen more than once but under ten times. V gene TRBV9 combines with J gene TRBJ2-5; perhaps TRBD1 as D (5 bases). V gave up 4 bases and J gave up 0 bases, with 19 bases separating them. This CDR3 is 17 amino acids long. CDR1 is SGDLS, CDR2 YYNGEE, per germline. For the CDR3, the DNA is TGTGCCAGCAGCCCCCGCACAGGTGCTTCGTACCAAGAGACCCAGTACTTC. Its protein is CASSPRTGASYQETQYF.

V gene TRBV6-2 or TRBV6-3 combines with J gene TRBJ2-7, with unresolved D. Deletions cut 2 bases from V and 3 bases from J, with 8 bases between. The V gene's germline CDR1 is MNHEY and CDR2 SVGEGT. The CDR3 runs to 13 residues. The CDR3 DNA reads TGTGCCAGCAGTTACATCCTGAGCTACGAGCAGTACTTC. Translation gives CASSYILSYEQYF.

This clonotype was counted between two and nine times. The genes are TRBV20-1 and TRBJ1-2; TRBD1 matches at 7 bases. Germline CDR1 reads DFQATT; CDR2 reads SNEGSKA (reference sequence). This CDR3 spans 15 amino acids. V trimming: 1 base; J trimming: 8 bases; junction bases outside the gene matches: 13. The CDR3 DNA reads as TGCAGTGCTAGAGTCGACAGGGTTGGGGAGGGCGGCTACACCTTC. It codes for CSARVDRVGEGGYTF.

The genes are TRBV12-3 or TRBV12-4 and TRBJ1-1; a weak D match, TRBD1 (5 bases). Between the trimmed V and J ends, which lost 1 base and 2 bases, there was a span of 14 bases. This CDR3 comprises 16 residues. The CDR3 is CASSLGPRGLNTEAFF. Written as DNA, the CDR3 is TGTGCCAGCAGTTTAGGTCCGAGGGGCTTAAACACTGAAGCTTTCTTT.

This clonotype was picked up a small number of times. Here the CDR3 DNA reads TGTGCCAGCAGCCCTAATACCTACGAGCAGTACGTC. This gives the protein CASSPNTYEQYV. The V gene is TRBV7-9, the J gene TRBJ2-7; D gene ambiguous. V was cut by 5 bases and J by 2 bases, with 7 bases left in between. Germline V lookup: CDR1 SEHNR, CDR2 FQNEAQ (reference sequence). The length of the CDR3 is 12 residues.

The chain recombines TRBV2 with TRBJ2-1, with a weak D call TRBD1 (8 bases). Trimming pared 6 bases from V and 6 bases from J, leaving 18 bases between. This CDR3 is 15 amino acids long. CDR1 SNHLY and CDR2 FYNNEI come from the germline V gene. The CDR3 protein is CASSADRGGGNEQFF. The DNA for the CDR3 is TGTGCCAGCAGCGCAGACAGGGGAGGGGGCAATGAGCAGTTCTTC.

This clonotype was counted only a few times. CDR3 amino acids: CASSTRDRGRVNTEAFF. For the CDR3, the DNA is TGTGCCAGCAGCACCCGGGACAGGGGGCGCGTGAACACTGAAGCTTTCTTT. This rearrangement joins TRBV5-8 to TRBJ1-1; 12 nucleotides agree with TRBD1. Unmatched junction bases numbered 7, after V lost 4 bases and J lost 0 bases. Germline CDR1 is SGHTS and CDR2 is YDEGEE. The CDR3 runs to 17 residues. Variable domain in full (rest from reference TRBV5-8 and TRBJ1-1): EAGVTQSPTHLIKTRGQQATLRCSPISGHTSVYWYQQALGLGLQFLLWYDEGEERNRGNFPPRFSGRQFPNYSSELNVNALELEDSALYLCASSTRDRGRVNTEAFFGQGTRLTVV.

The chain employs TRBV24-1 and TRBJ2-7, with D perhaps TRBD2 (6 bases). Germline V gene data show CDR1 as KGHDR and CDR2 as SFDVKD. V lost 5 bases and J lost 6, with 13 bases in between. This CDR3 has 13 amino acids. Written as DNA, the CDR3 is TGTGCCACCAGTGCGGGGGAACACGCCGAGCAGTACTTC. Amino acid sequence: CATSAGEHAEQYF.